This entry is about one T cell receptor beta chain. V dropped 1 base and J dropped 0 bases, with 12 bases sitting between them. The CDR3 length is 16 residues. Germline CDR1 SGHVS, CDR2 FQNEAQ. The data belong to a study of blood T cell repertoires in COVID-19. Study information: There were acute and convalescent COVID-19 samples, and they came from the United States, Italy and Spain. Sources were T cells, B-cell-depleted T cells, or PBMCs; the material itself was cDNA or gDNA.

Original methodology: Reference gene primer amplification in the assay estimated nucleated cell counts. Using immunoSEQ multiplex PCR, the repertoire was profiled, and TCRdb retains in-frame clones only, with some absent. For V, J and clone size, that table is used; D and trimming come from the DNA. The sample lists around 200,000 clones; approximately 87% were seen once. Sequenced: peripheral blood. This chain connects TRBV7-8 to TRBJ1-2; no reliable D call. The sequence came from a man between 65 and 79 years old with active or convalescent COVID-19. CDR3 DNA sequence: TGTGCCAGCAGCTTAGACAGTTTCTCGCCTAACTATGGCTACACCTTC. Translated, it gives CASSLDSFSPNYGYTF.